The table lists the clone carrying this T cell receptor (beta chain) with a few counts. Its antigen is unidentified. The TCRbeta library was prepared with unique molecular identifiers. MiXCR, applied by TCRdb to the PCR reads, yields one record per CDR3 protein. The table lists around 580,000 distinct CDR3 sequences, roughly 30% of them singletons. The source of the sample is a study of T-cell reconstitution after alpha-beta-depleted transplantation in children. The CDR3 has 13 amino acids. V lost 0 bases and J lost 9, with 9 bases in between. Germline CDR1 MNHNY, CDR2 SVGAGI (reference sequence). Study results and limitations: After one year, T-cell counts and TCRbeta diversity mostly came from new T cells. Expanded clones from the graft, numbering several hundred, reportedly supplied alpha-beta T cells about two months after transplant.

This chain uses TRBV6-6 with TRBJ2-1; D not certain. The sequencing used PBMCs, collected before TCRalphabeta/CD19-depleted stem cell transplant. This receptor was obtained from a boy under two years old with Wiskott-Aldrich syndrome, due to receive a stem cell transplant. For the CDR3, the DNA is TGTGCCAGCAGTTACTCTGCGATTGCTGAGCAGTTCTTC. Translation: CASSYSAIAEQFF.